This T cell receptor beta chain was obtained from a study of metastatic and nonmetastatic thyroid tumors. The entire patient cohort was treatment-naive prior to thyroid surgery. Within the sample, this clone is medium-sized. The CDR3 runs to 12 residues. Trimming cost V 0 bases and J 5 bases, with 4 bases left between them. CDR1 MGHRA and CDR2 YSYEKL come from the germline V gene. In the original analysis: Researchers built a distant-metastasis classifier for papillary thyroid cancer that drew on CDR3 differences across clinicopathological groups. Via MiXCR, TCRdb re-called the PCR reads. These V and J calls are TCRdb output, not the study's own analysis. The sample comprises under 25,000 clones, about 13% of which are singletons, and roughly 15% rests with the top ten.

Sequenced: blood. The genes are TRBV4-1 and TRBJ1-2, with D uncertain. The sequence was collected from a female donor with papillary thyroid cancer or a benign thyroid nodule (not recorded which). Some clones in this sample may be carry-over from other donors' samples. This CDR3 reads CASSQDQYGYTF. As DNA, the CDR3 is TGCGCCAGCAGCCAAGATCAATATGGCTACACCTTC.